This T cell receptor (beta chain) was found in a study of shared clonotypes between healthy human individuals. Clones were read by immunoSEQ multiplex PCR, and TCRdb kept only the in-frame ones, dropping some. Of a few million clones in the sample, more than 90% are singletons; the top ten hold roughly 0.13%. This CDR3 region has 15 residues. V trimming: 8 bases; J trimming: 5 bases; junction bases outside the gene matches: 9. CDR1 and CDR2 (germline): GTSNPN, SVGIG (reference sequence). This TCR was recovered from a man aged 18 to 35 in good health. This sequence joins TRBV30 and TRBJ2-3, with 14 positions matching TRBD2. Sequenced material: naive CD4+ T cells sorted from blood. Noted subset: CD45RA+ positively selected. The chain's CDR3 is CAGGTSGSLVDTQYF. The CDR3 DNA follows: TGTGCCGGGGGGACTAGCGGGAGTTTGGTAGATACGCAGTATTTT.